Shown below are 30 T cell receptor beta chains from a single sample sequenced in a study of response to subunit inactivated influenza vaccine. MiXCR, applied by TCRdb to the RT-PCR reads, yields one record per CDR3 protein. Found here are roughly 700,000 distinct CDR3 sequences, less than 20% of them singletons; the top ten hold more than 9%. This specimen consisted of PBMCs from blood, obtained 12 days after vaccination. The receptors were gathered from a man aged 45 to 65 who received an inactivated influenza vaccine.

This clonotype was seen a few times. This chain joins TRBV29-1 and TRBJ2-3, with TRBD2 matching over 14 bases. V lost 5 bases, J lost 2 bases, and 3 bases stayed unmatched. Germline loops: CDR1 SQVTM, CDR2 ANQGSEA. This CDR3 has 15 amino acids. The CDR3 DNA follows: TGCAGCGTTCTGGGACTAGCGGGAGTCACAGATACGCAGTATTTT. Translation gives CSVLGLAGVTDTQYF.

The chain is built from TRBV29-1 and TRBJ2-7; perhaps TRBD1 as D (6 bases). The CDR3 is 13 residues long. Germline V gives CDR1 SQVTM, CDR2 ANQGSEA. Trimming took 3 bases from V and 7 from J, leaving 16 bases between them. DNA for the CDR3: TGCAGCGTTGAGAAAACAGGGTTCAAAGAGCAGTACTTC. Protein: CSVEKTGFKEQYF.

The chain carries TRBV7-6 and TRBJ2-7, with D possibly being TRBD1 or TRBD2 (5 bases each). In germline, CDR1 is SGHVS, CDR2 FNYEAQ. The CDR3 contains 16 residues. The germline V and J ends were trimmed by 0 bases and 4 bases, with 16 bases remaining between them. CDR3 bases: TGTGCCAGCAGCTTAGCGGGACGGGACCCAACATACGAGCAGTACTTC. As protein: CASSLAGRDPTYEQYF.

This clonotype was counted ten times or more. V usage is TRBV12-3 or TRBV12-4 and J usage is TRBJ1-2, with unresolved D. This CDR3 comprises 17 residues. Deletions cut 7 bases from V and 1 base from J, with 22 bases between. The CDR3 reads CASTQSLGNYHNYGYTF. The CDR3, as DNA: TGTGCCAGCACCCAAAGTTTAGGAAATTATCATAACTATGGCTACACCTTC.

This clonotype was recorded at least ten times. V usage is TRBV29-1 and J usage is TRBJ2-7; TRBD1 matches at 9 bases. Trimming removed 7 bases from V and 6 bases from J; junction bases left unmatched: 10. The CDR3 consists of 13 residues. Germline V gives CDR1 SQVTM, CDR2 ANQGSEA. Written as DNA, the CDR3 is TGCAGCGCCGGTGGGGGACAGGGCTCCGAGCAGTACTTC. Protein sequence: CSAGGGQGSEQYF.

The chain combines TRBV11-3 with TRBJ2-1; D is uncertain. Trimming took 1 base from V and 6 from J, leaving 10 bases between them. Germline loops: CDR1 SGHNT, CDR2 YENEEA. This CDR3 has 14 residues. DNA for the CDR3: TGTGCCAGCAGCTTAGGTCGCAACTCCAATGAGCAGTTCTTC. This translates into CASSLGRNSNEQFF.

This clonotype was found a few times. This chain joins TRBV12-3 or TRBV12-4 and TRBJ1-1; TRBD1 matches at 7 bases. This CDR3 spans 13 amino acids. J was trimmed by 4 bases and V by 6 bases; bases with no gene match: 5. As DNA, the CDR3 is TGTGCCAGCAGGCCAGGGGGTACCACTGAAGCTTTCTTT. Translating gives CASRPGGTTEAFF.

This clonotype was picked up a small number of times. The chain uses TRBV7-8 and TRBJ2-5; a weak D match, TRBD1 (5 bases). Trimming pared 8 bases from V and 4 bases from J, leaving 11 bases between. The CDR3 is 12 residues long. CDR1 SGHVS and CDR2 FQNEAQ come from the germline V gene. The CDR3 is CASEGARETQYF. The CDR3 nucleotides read TGTGCCAGCGAAGGGGCCCGAGAGACCCAGTACTTC.

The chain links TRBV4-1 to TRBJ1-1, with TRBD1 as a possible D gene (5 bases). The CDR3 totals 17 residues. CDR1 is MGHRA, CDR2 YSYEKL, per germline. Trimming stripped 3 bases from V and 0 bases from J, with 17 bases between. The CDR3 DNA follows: TGCGCCAGCAGCCACCTACCGGGGCCTTCCATGAACACTGAAGCTTTCTTT. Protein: CASSHLPGPSMNTEAFF.

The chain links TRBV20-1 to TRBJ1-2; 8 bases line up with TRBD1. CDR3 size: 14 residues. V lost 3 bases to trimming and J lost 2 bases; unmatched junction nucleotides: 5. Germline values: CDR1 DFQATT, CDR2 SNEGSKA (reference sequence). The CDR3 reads CSASARTGNYGYTF. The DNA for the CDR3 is TGCAGTGCTAGTGCGAGGACAGGGAACTATGGCTACACCTTC.

CDR3 DNA sequence: TGTGCCAGCAGGATTGGGACCGGGACTAGCACAGATACGCAGTATTTT. Protein sequence: CASRIGTGTSTDTQYF. The rearrangement links TRBV6-2 or TRBV6-3 to TRBJ2-3; TRBD2 is a possible D gene (6 bases). V shed 6 bases and J shed 0 bases, with 16 bases lying between them. The CDR3 contains 16 residues. Germline CDR1 MNHEY, CDR2 SVGEGT.

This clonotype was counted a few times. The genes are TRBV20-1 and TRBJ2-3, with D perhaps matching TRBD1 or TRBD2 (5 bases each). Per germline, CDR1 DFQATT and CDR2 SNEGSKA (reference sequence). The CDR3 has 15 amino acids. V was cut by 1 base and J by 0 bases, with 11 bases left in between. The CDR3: CSARAGRYSTDTQYF. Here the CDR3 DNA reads TGCAGTGCTAGAGCGGGACGGTATAGCACAGATACGCAGTATTTT.

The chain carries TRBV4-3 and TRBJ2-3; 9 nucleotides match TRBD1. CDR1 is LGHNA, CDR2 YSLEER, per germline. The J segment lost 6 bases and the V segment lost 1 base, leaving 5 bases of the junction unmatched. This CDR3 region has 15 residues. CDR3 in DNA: TGCGCCAGCAGCCAAGCCGGGACAGGGACGGATACGCAGTATTTT. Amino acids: CASSQAGTGTDTQYF.

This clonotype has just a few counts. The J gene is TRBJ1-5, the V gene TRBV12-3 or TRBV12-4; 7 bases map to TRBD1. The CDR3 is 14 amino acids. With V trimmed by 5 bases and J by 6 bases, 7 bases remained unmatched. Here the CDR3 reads CASSKTGMGQPQHF. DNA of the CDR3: TGTGCCAGCAGTAAGACAGGGATGGGTCAGCCCCAGCATTTT.

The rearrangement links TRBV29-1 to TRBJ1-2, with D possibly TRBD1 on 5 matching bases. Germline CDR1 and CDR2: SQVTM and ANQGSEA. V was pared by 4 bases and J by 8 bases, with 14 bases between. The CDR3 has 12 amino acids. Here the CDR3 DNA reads TGCAGCGTTGTGGATGGGGCTGGGGGCTACACCTTC. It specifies CSVVDGAGGYTF.

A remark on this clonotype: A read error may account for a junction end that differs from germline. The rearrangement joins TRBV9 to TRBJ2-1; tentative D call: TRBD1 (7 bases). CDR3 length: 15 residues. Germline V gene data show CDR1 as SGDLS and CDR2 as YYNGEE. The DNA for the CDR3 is TGTGCCAGCACCGTAGGCGGGACAGTAGACAATGAGCAGTTCTTC. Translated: CASTVGGTVDNEQFF.

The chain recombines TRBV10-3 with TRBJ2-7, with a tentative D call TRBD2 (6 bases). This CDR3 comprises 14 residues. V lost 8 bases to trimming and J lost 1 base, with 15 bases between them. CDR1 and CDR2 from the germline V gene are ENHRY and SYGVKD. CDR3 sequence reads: CAIGVKEGSYEQYF. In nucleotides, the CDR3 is TGTGCCATCGGTGTCAAGGAGGGATCCTACGAGCAGTACTTC.

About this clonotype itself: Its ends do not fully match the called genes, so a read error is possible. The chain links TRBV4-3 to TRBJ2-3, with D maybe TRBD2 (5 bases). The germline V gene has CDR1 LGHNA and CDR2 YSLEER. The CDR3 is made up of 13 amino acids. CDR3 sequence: CASTQDSGDTQYF. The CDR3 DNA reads TGCGCCAGCACCCAAGACTCGGGGGATACGCAGTATTTT.

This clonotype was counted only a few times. The DNA of the CDR3 is TGTGCCAGCAGCTTCGGGACTAGCGGGAGGGCCCCCGAGCAGTTCTTC. This codes for CASSFGTSGRAPEQFF. The chain uses TRBV11-2 and TRBJ2-1, with 16 bases matching TRBD2. CDR1 is SGHAT and CDR2 is FQNNGV in the germline V gene. The CDR3 is made up of 16 amino acids. J was trimmed by 10 bases and V by 3 bases; bases with no gene match: 6.

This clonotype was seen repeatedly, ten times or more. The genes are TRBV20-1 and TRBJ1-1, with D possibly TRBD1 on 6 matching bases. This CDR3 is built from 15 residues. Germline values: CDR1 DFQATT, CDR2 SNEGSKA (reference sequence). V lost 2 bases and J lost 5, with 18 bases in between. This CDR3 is CSARPSGGGRTEAFF. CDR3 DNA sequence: TGCAGTGCTAGACCCTCTGGCGGGGGGCGGACTGAAGCTTTCTTT.

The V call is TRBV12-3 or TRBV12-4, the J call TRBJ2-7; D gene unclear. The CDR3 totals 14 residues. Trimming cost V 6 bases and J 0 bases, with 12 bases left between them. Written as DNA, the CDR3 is TGTGCCAGCAGCCCAGGCCAGATCTCCTACGAGCAGTACTTC. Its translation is CASSPGQISYEQYF.

Here the CDR3 reads CASNSPWTSSRLDEQFF. CDR3 sequence (DNA): TGTGCCAGCAATTCTCCGTGGACTAGTTCGAGGTTGGATGAGCAGTTCTTC. The genes are TRBV28 and TRBJ2-1, with TRBD2 matching 7 bases. J was trimmed by 8 bases and V by 7 bases; bases with no gene match: 20. This CDR3 comprises 17 residues. CDR1 is MDHEN and CDR2 is SYDVKM in the germline V gene.

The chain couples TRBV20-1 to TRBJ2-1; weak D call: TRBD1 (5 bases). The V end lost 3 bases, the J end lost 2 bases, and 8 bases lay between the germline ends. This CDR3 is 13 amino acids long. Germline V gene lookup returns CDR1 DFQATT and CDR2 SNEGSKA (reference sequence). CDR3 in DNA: TGCAGTGCTAGGGACACCGCCTACAATGAGCAGTTCTTC. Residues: CSARDTAYNEQFF.

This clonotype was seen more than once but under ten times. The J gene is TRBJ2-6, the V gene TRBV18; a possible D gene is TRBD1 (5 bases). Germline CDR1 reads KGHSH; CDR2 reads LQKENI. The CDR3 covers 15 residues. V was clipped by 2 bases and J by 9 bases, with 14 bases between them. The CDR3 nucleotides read TGTGCCAGCTCACCAAGGCAGGGTGAGGACAACGTCCTGACTTTC. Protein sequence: CASSPRQGEDNVLTF. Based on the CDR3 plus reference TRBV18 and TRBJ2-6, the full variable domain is NAGVMQNPRHLVRRRGQEARLRCSPMKGHSHVYWYRQLPEEGLKFMVYLQKENIIDESGMPKERFSAEFPKEGPSILRIQQVVRGDSAAYFCASSPRQGEDNVLTFGAGSRLTVL.

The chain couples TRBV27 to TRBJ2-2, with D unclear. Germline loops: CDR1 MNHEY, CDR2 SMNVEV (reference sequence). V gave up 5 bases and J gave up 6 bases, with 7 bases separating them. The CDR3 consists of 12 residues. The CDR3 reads CASSPPAGELFF. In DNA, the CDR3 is TGTGCCAGCAGTCCCCCCGCCGGGGAGCTGTTTTTT.

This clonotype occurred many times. The CDR3 DNA reads TGCGCCAGCAGCCAAGAGGGAGCGGGGAGCTCCTACAATGAGCAGTTCTTC. Translating it yields CASSQEGAGSSYNEQFF. This chain connects TRBV4-3 to TRBJ2-1; 7 bases are a match to TRBD2. Per germline, CDR1 LGHNA and CDR2 YSLEER. V lost 0 bases, J lost 0 bases, and 5 bases stayed unmatched. This CDR3 has 17 amino acids.

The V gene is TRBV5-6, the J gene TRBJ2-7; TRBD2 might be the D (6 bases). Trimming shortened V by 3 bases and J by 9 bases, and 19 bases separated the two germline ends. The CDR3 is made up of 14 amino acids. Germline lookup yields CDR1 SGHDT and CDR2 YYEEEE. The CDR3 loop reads CASSSEWNRAGQYF. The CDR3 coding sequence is TGTGCCAGCAGCTCCGAATGGAACCGAGCGGGGCAGTACTTC.

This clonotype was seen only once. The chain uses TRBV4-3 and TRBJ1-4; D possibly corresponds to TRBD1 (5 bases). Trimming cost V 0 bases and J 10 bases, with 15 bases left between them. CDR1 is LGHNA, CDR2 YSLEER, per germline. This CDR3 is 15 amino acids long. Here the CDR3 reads CASSQEDGGMGKLFF. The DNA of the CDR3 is TGCGCCAGCAGCCAAGAAGATGGGGGGATGGGAAAACTGTTTTTT.

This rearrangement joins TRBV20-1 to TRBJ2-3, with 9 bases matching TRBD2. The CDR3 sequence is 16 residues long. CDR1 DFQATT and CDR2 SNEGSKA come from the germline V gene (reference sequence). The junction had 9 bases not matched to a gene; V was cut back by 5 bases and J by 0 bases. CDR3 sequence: CSAGGRGGLSTDTQYF. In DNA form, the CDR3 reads TGCAGTGCTGGAGGGCGGGGGGGGCTAAGCACAGATACGCAGTATTTT.

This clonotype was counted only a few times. The CDR3 region has the DNA TGTGCCAGCAGCGTAGGTCAGTCCACCTACGAGCAGTACTTC. Translating gives CASSVGQSTYEQYF. This chain uses TRBV9 with TRBJ2-7; no clear D gene. From germline, CDR1 is SGDLS and CDR2 YYNGEE. There are 14 residues in the CDR3. Trimming cost V 0 bases and J 2 bases, with 9 bases left between them.